The sequence of this TCR beta chain was determined in a study of CD4 T cells in relation to SARS-CoV-2 and coronaviruses. Turning to the study itself: ViraFEST: approximately 10-day antigen culture of PBMCs, then TCR beta CDR3 sequencing. Crossreactive spike epitopes shared across donors were mapped to their HLA restriction.

Regarding this clone: The antigen is undetermined.

Survey-level TCR-beta sequencing used DNA from CEF-cultured naive and memory CD4+ T cells. Sequencing used immunoSEQ multiplex PCR; TCRdb keeps in-frame clones, though not all of them. Of tens of thousands of clones in the sample, approximately 80% were seen once. The CDR3 is 16 amino acids. Germline CDR1 MDHEN, CDR2 SYDVKM. V gave up 1 base and J gave up 2 bases; unmatched junction bases: 7. The specimen sequenced was naive CD4+ T cells from PBMCs, cultured in vitro. The subset: naive CD4+ T cells isolated by negative enrichment. This sequence was found in an adult with COVID-19. This chain joins TRBV28 and TRBJ1-1; 7 bases agree with TRBD1. CDR3 nucleotide sequence: TGTGCCAGCAGTTTATCTCCGACAGGGCGAAACACTGAAGCTTTCTTT. Translation: CASSLSPTGRNTEAFF.